Listed below are T cell receptor beta chains from one sample, sequenced in a study of T cell responses to AZD1222 COVID-19 vaccine. Assay used: immunoSEQ multiplex PCR; TCRdb lists only in-frame clones, some missing. This table holds about 56,000 clones, 80% to 90% found once. The material sequenced was peripheral blood, taken on day 0 of AZD1222 vaccination. The receptor source for this set is an adult in good health. Each CDR3 is given with its conserved first and last residue. Fields, in order: clone size, J gene, D gene, V gene, CDR3 DNA, CDR3 protein. The D gene is left open where the match is weak. Not every row has a clone size; where given, it reads once, few, many or a size class.

size: .
J: TRBJ1-1
D: .
V: TRBV3-1/TRBV3-2
DNA: TGTGCCAGCAGCCGCTCAGACCTGAACACTGAAGCTTTCTTT
CDR3: CASSRSDLNTEAFF

size: .
J: TRBJ1-2
D: .
V: TRBV15
DNA: TGTGCCACCAGCAGACTGGGGGGAGGTGGAGGCTACACCTTC
CDR3: CATSRLGGGGGYTF

size: few
J: TRBJ2-7
D: TRBD2
V: TRBV6-5
DNA: TGTGCCAGCAGGATTAGCGGGGGAGCGTACGAGCAGTACTTC
CDR3: CASRISGGAYEQYF

size: once
J: TRBJ1-5
D: .
V: TRBV7-9
DNA: TGTGCCAGCAGCCCCGCGGGGGATCAGCCCCAGCATTTT
CDR3: CASSPAGDQPQHF

size: .
J: TRBJ2-7
D: .
V: TRBV6-2/TRBV6-3
DNA: TGTGCCAGCAGTTACCCCCGCGAGCAGTACTTC
CDR3: CASSYPREQYF

size: once
J: TRBJ1-5
D: .
V: TRBV6-5
DNA: TGTGCCAGCAGAATCGCAGGGAATCAGCCCCAGCATTTT
CDR3: CASRIAGNQPQHF

size: .
J: TRBJ1-2
D: .
V: TRBV19
DNA: TGTGCCAGTAGTCCCAGGGGATTTGGCTACACCTTC
CDR3: CASSPRGFGYTF

size: .
J: TRBJ1-2
D: TRBD1
V: TRBV5-6
DNA: TGTGCCAGCAGCTTGGCACAGGGGAGCTATGGCTACACCTTC
CDR3: CASSLAQGSYGYTF

size: .
J: TRBJ1-3
D: TRBD1
V: TRBV30
DNA: TGTGCCTGGAGGGGCGGACAGGCCTCTGGAAACACCATATATTTT
CDR3: CAWRGGQASGNTIYF

size: once
J: TRBJ1-1
D: .
V: TRBV7-9
DNA: TGTGCCAGCAGCTTAGGGGGCTGGGGGACTGAAGCTTTCTTT
CDR3: CASSLGGWGTEAFF

size: .
J: TRBJ2-3
D: .
V: TRBV7-8
DNA: TGTGCCAGCAGCTTATATCGGATTGGGGCAGATACGCAGTATTTT
CDR3: CASSLYRIGADTQYF

size: medium-sized
J: TRBJ2-7
D: .
V: TRBV10-1
DNA: TGCGCCAGCAGTGAGGGGAGCGCAGGGTACGACGAGCAGTACTTC
CDR3: CASSEGSAGYDEQYF

size: once
J: TRBJ1-1
D: .
V: TRBV7-2
DNA: TGTGCCAGCAGCTTTGAAGGGAGGATGGCTGAAGCTTTCTTT
CDR3: CASSFEGRMAEAFF

size: .
J: TRBJ1-1
D: .
V: TRBV7-9
DNA: TGTGCCAGCAGCTTAGTTGGGGGGGTGACTGAAGCTTTCTTT
CDR3: CASSLVGGVTEAFF

size: .
J: TRBJ1-2
D: .
V: TRBV18
DNA: TGTGCCAGCTCACCGGAGGGTAACTATGGCTACACCTTC
CDR3: CASSPEGNYGYTF

size: .
J: TRBJ1-1
D: TRBD1
V: TRBV28
DNA: TGTGCCAGCAGTCGACAGGGGACGGGTTTAGCTTTCTTT
CDR3: CASSRQGTGLAFF

size: .
J: TRBJ1-5
D: TRBD1
V: TRBV19
DNA: TGTGCCAGTAGCAGAGGACAGGGAGGACATCAGCCCCAGCATTTT
CDR3: CASSRGQGGHQPQHF

size: .
J: TRBJ1-4
D: .
V: TRBV4-1
DNA: TGCGCCAGCAGCCTGATGGGGGGCTTTAATGAAAAACTGTTTTTT
CDR3: CASSLMGGFNEKLFF

size: .
J: TRBJ1-3
D: .
V: TRBV5-4
DNA: TGTGCCAGCAGCTTTGGGGCCTCTGGAAACACCATATATTTT
CDR3: CASSFGASGNTIYF

size: .
J: TRBJ1-2
D: .
V: TRBV3-1/TRBV3-2
DNA: TGTGCCAGCAGCCAAGATCAGGGAATCAATGGCTACACCTTC
CDR3: CASSQDQGINGYTF

size: .
J: TRBJ1-2
D: .
V: TRBV12-3/TRBV12-4
DNA: TGTGCCAGCAGTTCAGGGTTTTATGGCTACACCTTC
CDR3: CASSSGFYGYTF

size: .
J: TRBJ1-3
D: .
V: TRBV6-2/TRBV6-3
DNA: TGTGCCAGCAGTTACTCAAGAGGAAACACCATATATTTT
CDR3: CASSYSRGNTIYF

size: few
J: TRBJ2-5
D: TRBD1
V: TRBV19
DNA: TGTGCCAGTACCCCTGGACAGGGCACCGGGGAGACCCAGTACTTC
CDR3: CASTPGQGTGETQYF

size: .
J: TRBJ2-3
D: TRBD2
V: TRBV6-4
DNA: TGTGCCAGCAGTGACTCGAACGGGGGGGCCCCAGATACGCAGTATTTT
CDR3: CASSDSNGGAPDTQYF

size: .
J: TRBJ1-3
D: .
V: TRBV28
DNA: TGTGCCAGCAGTAGGCAGCGATTAGGGGTCTCTGGAAACACCATATATTTT
CDR3: CASSRQRLGVSGNTIYF

size: .
J: TRBJ2-6
D: .
V: TRBV30
DNA: TGTGCCTGGATTACAGGTTCCTCTGGGGCCAACGTCCTGACTTTC
CDR3: CAWITGSSGANVLTF

size: medium-sized
J: TRBJ1-2
D: TRBD1
V: TRBV6-5
DNA: TGTGCCAGCGGTCCACAGGGGGGAAACTATGGCTACACCTTC
CDR3: CASGPQGGNYGYTF

size: few
J: TRBJ2-7
D: TRBD1
V: TRBV25-1
DNA: TGTGCCAGCAGTTTGGGACAGCTCGAGCAGTACTTC
CDR3: CASSLGQLEQYF

size: .
J: TRBJ1-2
D: .
V: TRBV10-3
DNA: TGTGCCATCACCCGTCAAGAGGCGTCTGGCTACACCTTC
CDR3: CAITRQEASGYTF

size: few
J: TRBJ1-2
D: TRBD1
V: TRBV5-6
DNA: TGTGCCAGCAGCTTACCGGGACAGGGGGCTCGAGGCTACACCTTC
CDR3: CASSLPGQGARGYTF

size: .
J: TRBJ2-5
D: TRBD2
V: TRBV24-1
DNA: TGTGCCACCAGTGTAGGGGCGGGGGTCAGGGAGACCCAGTACTTC
CDR3: CATSVGAGVRETQYF

size: .
J: TRBJ2-1
D: TRBD2
V: TRBV28
DNA: TGTGCCAGCAGTTCCGTAGCGGGGGGCGGGATATTTGAGCAGTTCTTC
CDR3: CASSSVAGGGIFEQFF

size: few
J: TRBJ2-7
D: .
V: TRBV28
DNA: TGTGCCAGCAGTTTAAGAGTATACGAGCAGTACTTC
CDR3: CASSLRVYEQYF

size: few
J: TRBJ2-7
D: .
V: TRBV10-3
DNA: TGTGCCATCAGTGGTGGGGTAACCTCTACCTACGAGCAGTACTTC
CDR3: CAISGGVTSTYEQYF

size: .
J: TRBJ1-4
D: .
V: TRBV6-1
DNA: TGTGCCAGCAGTGAGGTGGGCAGGGCACAAAAACTGTTTTTT
CDR3: CASSEVGRAQKLFF

size: .
J: TRBJ1-2
D: .
V: TRBV5-8
DNA: TGTGCCAGCAGCTTGACACTCCGGACAGTAAACTATGGCTACACCTTC
CDR3: CASSLTLRTVNYGYTF

size: .
J: TRBJ1-3
D: .
V: TRBV10-2
DNA: TGCGCCAGCTACCCCGCGGGAACGGTTGGAAACACCATATATTTT
CDR3: CASYPAGTVGNTIYF

size: .
J: TRBJ1-2
D: TRBD1
V: TRBV19
DNA: TGTGCCAGTAGTATCTCAGGGGGCTACGGCTATGGCTACACCTTC
CDR3: CASSISGGYGYGYTF

size: .
J: TRBJ1-6
D: TRBD1
V: TRBV30
DNA: TGTGCCTGGAGTGCTGGGACAGGGTATTCAAATTCACCCCTCCACTTT
CDR3: CAWSAGTGYSNSPLHF

size: .
J: TRBJ1-2
D: .
V: TRBV28
DNA: TGTGCCAGCAGTTTGGCAGGAAGCCAGTCCTATGGCTACACCTTC
CDR3: CASSLAGSQSYGYTF

size: .
J: TRBJ1-1
D: .
V: TRBV5-1
DNA: TGCGCCAGCAGCCAGCGGATGAACACTGAAGCTTTCTTT
CDR3: CASSQRMNTEAFF

size: .
J: TRBJ2-7
D: .
V: TRBV6-2/TRBV6-3
DNA: TGTGCCAGCAGTTACTCTTTAACCGAGCAGTACTTC
CDR3: CASSYSLTEQYF

size: once
J: TRBJ2-7
D: TRBD2
V: TRBV6-2/TRBV6-3
DNA: TGTGCCAGCAGTTACTCGCTAGCGGGGGCTTCCTACGAGCAGTACTTC
CDR3: CASSYSLAGASYEQYF

size: .
J: TRBJ2-1
D: .
V: TRBV9
DNA: TGTGCCAGCAGCGCCCCACCCAGGGGTCTCTCCTACAATGAGCAGTTCTTC
CDR3: CASSAPPRGLSYNEQFF

size: .
J: TRBJ1-5
D: .
V: TRBV20-1
DNA: TGCAGTGCTAGTCTTAATCAGCCCCAGCATTTT
CDR3: CSASLNQPQHF

size: .
J: TRBJ2-2
D: TRBD2
V: TRBV7-7
DNA: TGTGCTAGCAGCTTATTCGGTCCGGCGGGGGATTCGATCGGGGAGCTGTTTTTT
CDR3: CASSLFGPAGDSIGELFF

size: .
J: TRBJ1-1
D: .
V: TRBV6-5
DNA: TGTGCCAGCAGTTTTGGGCAGGAAGCTTTCTTT
CDR3: CASSFGQEAFF

size: .
J: TRBJ1-2
D: TRBD1
V: TRBV10-3
DNA: TGTGCCATCAGTGAGTCGGCAGGGGGGTCTGGCTACACCTTC
CDR3: CAISESAGGSGYTF

size: .
J: TRBJ1-1
D: .
V: TRBV9
DNA: TGTGCCAGCAGCGTAGGTCGGATGAACACTGAAGCTTTCTTT
CDR3: CASSVGRMNTEAFF

size: .
J: TRBJ1-6
D: TRBD1
V: TRBV24-1
DNA: TGTGCCACCCCACAGGGGAATAATTCACCCCTCCACTTT
CDR3: CATPQGNNSPLHF

size: once
J: TRBJ1-2
D: .
V: TRBV28
DNA: TGTGCCAGCAGCCTAGTGGCAGGGAAGGGTGGCTACACCTTC
CDR3: CASSLVAGKGGYTF

size: .
J: TRBJ1-6
D: TRBD1
V: TRBV4-1
DNA: TGCGCCAGCAGCCAAGATGTACAGGGGGCTAGGTCACCCCTCCACTTT
CDR3: CASSQDVQGARSPLHF

size: .
J: TRBJ2-7
D: .
V: TRBV2
DNA: TGTGCCAGCAGTGATCGAACAGGGAACAGGGACGAGCAGTACTTC
CDR3: CASSDRTGNRDEQYF

size: .
J: TRBJ2-1
D: TRBD2
V: TRBV6-4
DNA: TGTGCCAGCAGTGACTCGACCAGCGGGGGCCACAATGAGCAGTTCTTC
CDR3: CASSDSTSGGHNEQFF